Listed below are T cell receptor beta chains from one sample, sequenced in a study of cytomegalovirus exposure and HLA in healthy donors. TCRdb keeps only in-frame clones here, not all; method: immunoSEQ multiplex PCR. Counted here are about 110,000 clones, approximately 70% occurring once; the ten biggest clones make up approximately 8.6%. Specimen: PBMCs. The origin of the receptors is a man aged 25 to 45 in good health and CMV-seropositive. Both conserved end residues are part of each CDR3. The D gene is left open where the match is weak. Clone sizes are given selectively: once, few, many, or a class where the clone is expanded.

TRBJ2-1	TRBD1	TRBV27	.	TGTGCCAGCGGATCGCGGGACAGGGGGCGTTATGAGCAGTTCTTC	CASGSRDRGRYEQFF
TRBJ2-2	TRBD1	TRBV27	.	TGTGCCAGCAAATCCGGGACAGGGTTTTATGGGGAGCTGTTTTTT	CASKSGTGFYGELFF
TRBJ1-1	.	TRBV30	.	TGTGCCAGAGGGAGGGGGAACACTGAAGCTTTCTTT	CARGRGNTEAFF
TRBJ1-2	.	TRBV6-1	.	TGTGCCAGCAGTGATGCTGGGAGATTCTATGGCTACACCTTC	CASSDAGRFYGYTF
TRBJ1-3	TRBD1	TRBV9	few	TGTGCCAGCAGCGGGGCAGGGGGGAGGAACACCATATATTTT	CASSGAGGRNTIYF
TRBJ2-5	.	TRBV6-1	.	TGTGCCAGCAGTCCCGGCGGGGTCATGGGGACCCAGTACTTC	CASSPGGVMGTQYF
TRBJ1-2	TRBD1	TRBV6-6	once	TGTGCCAGCAGACAGGGGGCTGGCTATGGCTACACCTTC	CASRQGAGYGYTF
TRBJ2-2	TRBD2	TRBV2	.	TGTGCCAGCAGCGCGACCGGGACTAGATCCGGGGAGCTGTTTTTT	CASSATGTRSGELFF
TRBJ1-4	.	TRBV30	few	TGTGCCTGGAGAAACAGGCAGAGGAGTGAAAAACTGTTTTTT	CAWRNRQRSEKLFF
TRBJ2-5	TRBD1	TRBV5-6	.	TGTGCCAGTTCCAACTGGGACAGTGGAGAGACCCAGTACTTC	CASSNWDSGETQYF
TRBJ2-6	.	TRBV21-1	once	TGTGCCAGCAGCTCCTTCCGGGACAGATACTCTGGGGCCAACGGCCTGACTTTC	CASSSFRDRYSGANGLTF
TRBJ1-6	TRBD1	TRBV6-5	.	TGTGCCAGCAGTTACGGGACAGGGGTGGATTCACCCCTCCACTTT	CASSYGTGVDSPLHF
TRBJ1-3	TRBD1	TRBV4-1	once	TGCGCCAGCAGACCGATGACAGGGGCTGGAAACACCATATATTTT	CASRPMTGAGNTIYF
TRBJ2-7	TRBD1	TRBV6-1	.	TGTGCCAGCAGTTGGGACAGCTGGTTATACGAGCAGTACTTC	CASSWDSWLYEQYF
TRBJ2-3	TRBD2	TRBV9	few	TGTGCCAGCAGCGTAGGGACTAGCGGGGGGGCTTCTCGCACGCAGTATTTT	CASSVGTSGGASRTQYF
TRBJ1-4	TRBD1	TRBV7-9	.	TGTGCCAGCAGCTTAGACAGGGGTATAAATGAAAAACTGTTTTTT	CASSLDRGINEKLFF
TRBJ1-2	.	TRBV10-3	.	TGTGCCATCAGAGACACAGGTTCCCCTCCCCTTAGCTATGGCTACACCTTC	CAIRDTGSPPLSYGYTF
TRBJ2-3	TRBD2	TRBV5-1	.	TGCGCCAGCAGCCAGGGGACTAGCGGTATTACTAGCACAGATACGCAGTATTTT	CASSQGTSGITSTDTQYF
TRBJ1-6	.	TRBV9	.	TGTGCCAGCAGCAACAGGGCCATTAATTCACCCCTCCACTTT	CASSNRAINSPLHF
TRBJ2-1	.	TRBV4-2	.	TGTGCCAGCAGCCAAGTCCCCTCGCGACAGGAGAACTCCTACAATGAGCAGTTCTTC	CASSQVPSRQENSYNEQFF
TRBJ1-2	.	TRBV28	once	TGTGCCAGCAGTTTACGAACCTCACTTCGGAACTATGGCTACACCTTC	CASSLRTSLRNYGYTF
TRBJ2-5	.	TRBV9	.	TGTGCCAGCAGCGTAGGATCTAGCACGGTAGAGACCCAGTACTTC	CASSVGSSTVETQYF
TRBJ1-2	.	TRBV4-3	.	TGCGCCAGCAGCCAAGATGCCGCGACAGGAAGAATCTATGGCTACACCTTC	CASSQDAATGRIYGYTF
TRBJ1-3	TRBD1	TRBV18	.	TGTGCCAGCTCACCCCCCGGGACAGGGAGCTCTGGAAACACCATATATTTT	CASSPPGTGSSGNTIYF
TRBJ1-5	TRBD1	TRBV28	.	TGTGCCAGCAGCGGGACAGGACGAGTGGATCAGCCCCAGCATTTT	CASSGTGRVDQPQHF
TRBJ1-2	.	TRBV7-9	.	TGTGCCAGCAGCTTAGGGACAGTTCCTAACTATGGCTACACCTTC	CASSLGTVPNYGYTF
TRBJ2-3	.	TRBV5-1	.	TGCGCCAGCTCTCCCTGGACAGTAGGAGATACGCAGTATTTT	CASSPWTVGDTQYF
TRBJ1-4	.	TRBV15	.	TGTGCCACCAGCAGTATCAGTCTTGGAGATGAAAAACTGTTTTTT	CATSSISLGDEKLFF
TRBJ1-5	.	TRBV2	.	TGTGCCAGCAGTGAAGCGAGGGCCCGGGGGCAGCCCCAGCATTTT	CASSEARARGQPQHF
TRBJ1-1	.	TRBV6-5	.	TGTGCCAGCAGTTATCGTGGGCGCTCCCGGAACACTGAAGCTTTCTTT	CASSYRGRSRNTEAFF
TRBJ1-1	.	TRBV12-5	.	TGTGCTAGTGGGCAGTTGGTGAACACTGAAGCTTTCTTT	CASGQLVNTEAFF
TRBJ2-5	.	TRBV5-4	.	TGTGCCAGCAGCTTGGTCTCTGGAGGGCCGCAGGAGACCCAGTACTTC	CASSLVSGGPQETQYF
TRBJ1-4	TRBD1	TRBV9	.	TGTGCCAGCAGCCCCCGAGGGACAGATCAGGAAAAACTGTTTTTT	CASSPRGTDQEKLFF
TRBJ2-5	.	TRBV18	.	TGTGCCAGCTCACCACTAGGGGGAGAGACCCAGTACTTC	CASSPLGGETQYF
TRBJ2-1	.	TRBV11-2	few	TGTGCCAGCAGCTTAGTCCACCTATATGAGCAGTTCTTC	CASSLVHLYEQFF
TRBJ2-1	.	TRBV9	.	TGTGCCAGCAGCCTAGAGGCGAGGTCTTACAATGAGCAGTTCTTC	CASSLEARSYNEQFF
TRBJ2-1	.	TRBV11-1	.	TGTGCCAGCAGCCCCGGTTCCAATAACAATGAGCAGTTCTTC	CASSPGSNNNEQFF
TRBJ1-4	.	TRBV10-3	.	TGTGCCATCAGGGGACTCCAGGGTGAAAAACTGTTTTTT	CAIRGLQGEKLFF
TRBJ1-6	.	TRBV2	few	TGTGCCAGCGCTAGGGGTACTTCACCCCTCCACTTT	CASARGTSPLHF
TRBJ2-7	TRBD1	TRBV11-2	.	TGTGCCAGTGGGGACAGGGGGCTACACGAGCAGTACTTC	CASGDRGLHEQYF
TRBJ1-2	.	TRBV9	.	TGTGCCAGCAGACTCAACTATGGCTACACCTTC	CASRLNYGYTF
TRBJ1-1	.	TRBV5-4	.	TGTGCCAGCAGCTTGGCCCAGGGCACTAAAGATTACACTGAAGCTTTCTTT	CASSLAQGTKDYTEAFF
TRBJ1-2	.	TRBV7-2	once	TGTGCCAGCGGATCAAAAGGGGGGGCCGCGGGGGGCTACACCTTC	CASGSKGGAAGGYTF
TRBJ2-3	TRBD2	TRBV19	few	TGTGCCAGTAGTATAGTCCGACTAGCGGGGGGCACAGATACGCAGTATTTT	CASSIVRLAGGTDTQYF
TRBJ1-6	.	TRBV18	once	TGTGCCAGCTCACCACAGCGCGCCCCCAATTCACCCCTCCACTTT	CASSPQRAPNSPLHF
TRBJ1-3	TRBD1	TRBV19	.	TGTGCCAGCACGACAGGGAGCTCTGGAAACACCATATATTTT	CASTTGSSGNTIYF
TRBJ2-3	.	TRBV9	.	TGTGCCAGCAGCACGACAGGAAATACGCAGTATTTT	CASSTTGNTQYF
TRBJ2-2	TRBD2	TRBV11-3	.	TGTGCCAGCAGCCCCCCAGCGGGAGGAAGCACCGGGGAGCTGTTTTTT	CASSPPAGGSTGELFF
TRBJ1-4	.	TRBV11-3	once	TGTGCCAGCAGCCCAAGCGACGTAAATGAAAAACTGTTTTTT	CASSPSDVNEKLFF
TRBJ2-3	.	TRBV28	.	TGTGCCAGCAGGCTACAGGTTGGTACGCAGTATTTT	CASRLQVGTQYF
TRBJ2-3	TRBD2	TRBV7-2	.	TGTGCCAGCAGCGGACAGGCCATGGCGGGGGGGGATACGCAGTATTTT	CASSGQAMAGGDTQYF
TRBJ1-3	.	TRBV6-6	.	TGTGCCAGCAGTCAACTGAGCAGGGGCGCCGGAAACACCATATATTTT	CASSQLSRGAGNTIYF
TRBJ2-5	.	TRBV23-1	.	TGCGCCAGCACCCCGGACGGGAAGAATGGGGAGACCCAGTACTTC	CASTPDGKNGETQYF
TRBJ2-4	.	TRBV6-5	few	TGTGCCAGCAGTTACTCACTAGCCAAAAACATTCAGTACTTC	CASSYSLAKNIQYF
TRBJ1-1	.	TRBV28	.	TGTGCCAGCAGTTTATTCCCTCGCTCAGGGCCCCGCCACCTTAACACTGAAGCTTTCTTT	CASSLFPRSGPRHLNTEAFF
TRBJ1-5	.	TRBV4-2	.	TGTGCCAGCAGCCGAACAGACAGTTTTAGCAATCAGCCCCAGCATTTT	CASSRTDSFSNQPQHF